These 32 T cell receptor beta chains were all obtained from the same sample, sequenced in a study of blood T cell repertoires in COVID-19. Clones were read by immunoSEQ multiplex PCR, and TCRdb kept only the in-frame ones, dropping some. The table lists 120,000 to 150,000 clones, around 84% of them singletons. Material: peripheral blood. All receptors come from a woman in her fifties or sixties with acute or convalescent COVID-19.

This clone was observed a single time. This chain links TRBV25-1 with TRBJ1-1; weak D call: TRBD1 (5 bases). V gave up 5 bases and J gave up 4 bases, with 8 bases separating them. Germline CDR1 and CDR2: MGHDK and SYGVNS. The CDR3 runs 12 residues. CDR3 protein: CASSPDSTEAFF. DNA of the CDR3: TGTGCCAGCAGTCCCGACAGCACTGAAGCTTTCTTT.

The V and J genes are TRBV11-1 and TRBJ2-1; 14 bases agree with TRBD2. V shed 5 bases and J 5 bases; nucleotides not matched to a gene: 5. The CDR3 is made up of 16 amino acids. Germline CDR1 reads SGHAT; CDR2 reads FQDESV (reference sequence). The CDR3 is CASSPGLAGEDNEQFF. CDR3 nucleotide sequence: TGTGCCAGCAGCCCGGGACTAGCGGGGGAAGACAATGAGCAGTTCTTC.

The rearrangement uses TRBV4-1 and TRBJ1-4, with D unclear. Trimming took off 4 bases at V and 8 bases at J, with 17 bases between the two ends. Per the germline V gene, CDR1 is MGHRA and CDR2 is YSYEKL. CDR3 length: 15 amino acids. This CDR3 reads CASSPNGRVGEKLFF. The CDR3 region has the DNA TGCGCCAGCAGCCCCAATGGGAGGGTAGGAGAAAAACTGTTTTTT.

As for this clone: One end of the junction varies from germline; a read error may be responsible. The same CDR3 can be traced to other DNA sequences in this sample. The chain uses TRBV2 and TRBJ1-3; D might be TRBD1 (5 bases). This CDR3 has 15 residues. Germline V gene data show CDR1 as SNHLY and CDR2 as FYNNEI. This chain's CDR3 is CASRLHQGSGNTIYF. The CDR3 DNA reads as TGCGCCAGCAGGTTACATCAGGGATCTGGAAACACCATATATTTT. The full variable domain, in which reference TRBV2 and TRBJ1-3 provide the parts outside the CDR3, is EPEVTQTPSHQVTQMGQEVILRCVPISNHLYFYWYRQILGQKVEFLVSFYNNEISEKSEIFDDQFSVERPDGSNFTLKIRSTKLEDSAMYFCASRLHQGSGNTIYFGEGSWLTVV.

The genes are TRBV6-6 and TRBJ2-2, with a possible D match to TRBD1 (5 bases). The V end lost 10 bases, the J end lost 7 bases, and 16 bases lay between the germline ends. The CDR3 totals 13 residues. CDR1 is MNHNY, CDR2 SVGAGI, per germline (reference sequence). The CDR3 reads CATQTALIGELFF. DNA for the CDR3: TGTGCCACTCAGACAGCTCTCATCGGGGAGCTGTTTTTT.

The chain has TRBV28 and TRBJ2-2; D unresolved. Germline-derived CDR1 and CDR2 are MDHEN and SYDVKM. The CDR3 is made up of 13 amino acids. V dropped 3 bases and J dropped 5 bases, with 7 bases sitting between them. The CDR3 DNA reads TGTGCCAGCAGTTTGGTGGAGACCGGGGAGCTGTTTTTT. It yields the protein CASSLVETGELFF.

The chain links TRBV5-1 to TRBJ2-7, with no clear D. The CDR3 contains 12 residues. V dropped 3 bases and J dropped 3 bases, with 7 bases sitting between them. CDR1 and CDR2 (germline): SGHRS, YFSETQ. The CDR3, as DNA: TGCGCCAGCAGCTATGACAACTACGAGCAGTACTTC. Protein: CASSYDNYEQYF.

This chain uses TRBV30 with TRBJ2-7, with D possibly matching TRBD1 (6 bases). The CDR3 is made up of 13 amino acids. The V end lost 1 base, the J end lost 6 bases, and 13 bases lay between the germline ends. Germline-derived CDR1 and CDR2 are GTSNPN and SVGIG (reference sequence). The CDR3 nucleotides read TGTGCCTGGAGTGGGCAGGGGACAACCGAGCAGTACTTC. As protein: CAWSGQGTTEQYF.

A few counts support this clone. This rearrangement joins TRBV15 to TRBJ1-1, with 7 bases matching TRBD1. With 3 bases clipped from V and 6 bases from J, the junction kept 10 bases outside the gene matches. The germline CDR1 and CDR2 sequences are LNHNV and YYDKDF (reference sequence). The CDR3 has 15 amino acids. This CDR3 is CATSSHRGGGPEAFF. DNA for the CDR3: TGTGCCACCAGCAGCCACAGGGGCGGAGGTCCTGAAGCTTTCTTT.

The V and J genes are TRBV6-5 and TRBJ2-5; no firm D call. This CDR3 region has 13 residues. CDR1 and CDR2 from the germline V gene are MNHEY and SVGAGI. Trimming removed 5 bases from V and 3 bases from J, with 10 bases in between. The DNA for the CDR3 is TGTGCCAGCAGTCCGAGTTTAAAAGAGACCCAGTACTTC. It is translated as CASSPSLKETQYF.

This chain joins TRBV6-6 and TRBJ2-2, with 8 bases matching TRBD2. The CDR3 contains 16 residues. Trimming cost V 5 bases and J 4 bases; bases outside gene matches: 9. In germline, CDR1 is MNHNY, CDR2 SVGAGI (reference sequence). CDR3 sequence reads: CASSQDGGAGTGELFF. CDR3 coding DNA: TGTGCCAGCAGTCAAGACGGGGGGGCTGGCACCGGGGAGCTGTTTTTT.

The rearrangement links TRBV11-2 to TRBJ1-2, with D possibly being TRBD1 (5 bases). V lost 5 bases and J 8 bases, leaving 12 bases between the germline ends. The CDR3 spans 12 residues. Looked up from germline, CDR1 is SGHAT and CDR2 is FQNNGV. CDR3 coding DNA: TGTGCCAGCAGCGCAAGAAGGGGCGGCTACACCTTC. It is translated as CASSARRGGYTF.

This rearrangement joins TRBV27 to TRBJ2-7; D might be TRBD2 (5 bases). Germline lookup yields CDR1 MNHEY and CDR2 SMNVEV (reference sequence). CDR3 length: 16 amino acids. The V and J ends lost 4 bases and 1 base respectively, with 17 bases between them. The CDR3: CASSSISPKRSYEQYF. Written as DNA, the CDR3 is TGTGCCAGCAGTTCCATTTCCCCTAAGCGGTCCTACGAGCAGTACTTC.

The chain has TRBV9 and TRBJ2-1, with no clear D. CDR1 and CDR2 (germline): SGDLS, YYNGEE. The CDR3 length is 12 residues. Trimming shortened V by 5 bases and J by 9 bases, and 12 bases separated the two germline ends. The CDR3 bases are TGTGCCAGCAGTACGATAGCTGTTGAGCAGTTCTTC. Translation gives CASSTIAVEQFF.

Here the CDR3 reads CASSRGQDDSPLHF. The CDR3 nucleotides read TGTGCCAGCTCACGCGGACAGGATGACTCACCCCTCCACTTT. The V call is TRBV18, the J call TRBJ1-6, with 7 bases that match TRBD1. The CDR3 is 14 residues long. Germline V gene lookup returns CDR1 KGHSH and CDR2 LQKENI. V gave up 4 bases and J gave up 10 bases; unmatched junction bases: 7.

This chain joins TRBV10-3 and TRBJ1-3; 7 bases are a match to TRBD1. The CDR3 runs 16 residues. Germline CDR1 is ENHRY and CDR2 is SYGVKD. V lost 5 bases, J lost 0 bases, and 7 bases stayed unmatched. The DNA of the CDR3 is TGTGCCATCAGTCGAACAGGGGACGACTCTGGAAACACCATATATTTT. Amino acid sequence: CAISRTGDDSGNTIYF.

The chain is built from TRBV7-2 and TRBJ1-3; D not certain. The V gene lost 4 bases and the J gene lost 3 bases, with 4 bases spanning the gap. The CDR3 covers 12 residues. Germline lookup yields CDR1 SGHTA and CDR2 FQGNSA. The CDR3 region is CASSSFGNTIYF. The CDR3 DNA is TGTGCCAGCAGCTCCTTTGGAAACACCATATATTTT. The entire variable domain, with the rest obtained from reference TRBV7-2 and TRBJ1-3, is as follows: GAGVSQSPSNKVTEKGKDVELRCDPISGHTALYWYRQSLGQGLEFLIYFQGNSAPDKSGLPSDRFSAERTGGSVSTLTIQRTQQEDSAVYLCASSSFGNTIYFGEGSWLTVV.

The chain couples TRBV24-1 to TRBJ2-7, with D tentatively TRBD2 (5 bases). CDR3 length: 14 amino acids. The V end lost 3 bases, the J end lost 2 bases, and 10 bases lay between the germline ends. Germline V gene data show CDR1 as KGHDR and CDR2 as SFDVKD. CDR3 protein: CATSDLEDPYEQYF. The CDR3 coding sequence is TGTGCCACCAGTGATCTGGAGGATCCCTACGAGCAGTACTTC.

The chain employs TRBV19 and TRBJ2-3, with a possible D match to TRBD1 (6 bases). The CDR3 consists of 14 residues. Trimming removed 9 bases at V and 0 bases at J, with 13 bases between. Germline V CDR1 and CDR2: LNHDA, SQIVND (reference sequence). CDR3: CASNPGHSTDTQYF. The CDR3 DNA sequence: TGTGCCAGCAACCCGGGACACAGCACAGATACGCAGTATTTT.

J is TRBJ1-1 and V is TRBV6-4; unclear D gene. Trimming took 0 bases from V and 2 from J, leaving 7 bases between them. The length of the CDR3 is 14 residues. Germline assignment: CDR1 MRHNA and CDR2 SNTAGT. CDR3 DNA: TGTGCCAGCAGTGACTCGTCGAGAAACACTGAAGCTTTCTTT. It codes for CASSDSSRNTEAFF.

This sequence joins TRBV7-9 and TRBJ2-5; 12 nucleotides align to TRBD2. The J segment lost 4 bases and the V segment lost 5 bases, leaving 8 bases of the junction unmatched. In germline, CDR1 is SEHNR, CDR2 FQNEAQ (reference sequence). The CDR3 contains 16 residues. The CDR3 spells CASSPPGLAGGETQYF. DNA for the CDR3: TGTGCCAGCAGCCCCCCGGGACTAGCGGGCGGAGAGACCCAGTACTTC.

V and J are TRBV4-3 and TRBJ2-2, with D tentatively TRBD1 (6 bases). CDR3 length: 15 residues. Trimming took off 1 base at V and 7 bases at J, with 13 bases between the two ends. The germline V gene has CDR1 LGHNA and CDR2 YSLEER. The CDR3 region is CASSQGARGNGELFF. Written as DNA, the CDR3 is TGCGCCAGCAGCCAAGGGGCCAGGGGCAACGGGGAGCTGTTTTTT.

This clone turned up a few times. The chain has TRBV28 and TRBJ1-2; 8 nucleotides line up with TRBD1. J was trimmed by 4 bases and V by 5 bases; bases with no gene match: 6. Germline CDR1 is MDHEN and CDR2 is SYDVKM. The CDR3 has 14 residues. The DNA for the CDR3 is TGTGCCAGCAGTCGCCGGGACAGGCGCTATGGCTACACCTTC. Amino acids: CASSRRDRRYGYTF.

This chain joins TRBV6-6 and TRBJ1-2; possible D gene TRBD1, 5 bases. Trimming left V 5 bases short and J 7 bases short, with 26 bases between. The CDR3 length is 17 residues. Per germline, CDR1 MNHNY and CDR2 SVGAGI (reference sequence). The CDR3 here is CASSPAGPTDFTRGYTF. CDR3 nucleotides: TGTGCCAGCAGTCCAGCGGGACCGACCGATTTTACCCGTGGCTACACCTTC.

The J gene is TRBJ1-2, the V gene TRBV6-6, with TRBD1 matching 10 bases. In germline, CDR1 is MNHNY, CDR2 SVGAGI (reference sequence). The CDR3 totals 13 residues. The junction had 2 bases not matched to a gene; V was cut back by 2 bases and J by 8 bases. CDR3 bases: TGTGCCAGCAGTTACGGGACAGGGGTCGGCTACACCTTC. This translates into CASSYGTGVGYTF.

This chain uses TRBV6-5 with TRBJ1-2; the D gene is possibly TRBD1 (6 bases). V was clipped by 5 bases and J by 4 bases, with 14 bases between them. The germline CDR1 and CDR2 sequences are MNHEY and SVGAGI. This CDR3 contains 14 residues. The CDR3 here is CASSIPGQLYGYTF. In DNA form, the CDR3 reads TGTGCCAGCAGTATACCCGGACAGCTCTATGGCTACACCTTC.

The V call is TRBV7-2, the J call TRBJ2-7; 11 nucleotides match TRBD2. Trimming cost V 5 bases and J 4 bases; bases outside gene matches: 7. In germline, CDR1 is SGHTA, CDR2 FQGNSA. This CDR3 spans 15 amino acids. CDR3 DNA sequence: TGTGCCAGCAGCAGAGATAGCGGGGGGGGTTACGAGCAGTACTTC. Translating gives CASSRDSGGGYEQYF.

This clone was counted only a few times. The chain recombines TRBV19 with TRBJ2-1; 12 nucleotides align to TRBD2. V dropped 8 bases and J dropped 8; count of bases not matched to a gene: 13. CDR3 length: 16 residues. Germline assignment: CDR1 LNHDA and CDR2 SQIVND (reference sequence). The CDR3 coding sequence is TGTGCCAGTGGACTGTATCTAGCGGGGGGGGACGATGAGCAGTTCTTC. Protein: CASGLYLAGGDDEQFF.

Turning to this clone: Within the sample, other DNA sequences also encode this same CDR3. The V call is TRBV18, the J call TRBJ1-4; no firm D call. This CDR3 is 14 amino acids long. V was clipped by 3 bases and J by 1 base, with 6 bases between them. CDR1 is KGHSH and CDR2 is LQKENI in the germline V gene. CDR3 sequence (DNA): TGTGCCAGCTCACCGCCAGGAACTAATGAAAAACTGTTTTTT. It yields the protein CASSPPGTNEKLFF.

The CDR3 here is CASSPSTPQLYSQYF. In nucleotides, the CDR3 is TGTGCCAGCTCACCATCTACCCCACAGTTGTACTCGCAGTATTTT. The chain uses TRBV18 and TRBJ2-3; D is uncertain. The CDR3 spans 15 residues. The V end was cut by 2 bases, the J end by 10 bases, with 19 bases between. The germline gives CDR1 KGHSH, CDR2 LQKENI.

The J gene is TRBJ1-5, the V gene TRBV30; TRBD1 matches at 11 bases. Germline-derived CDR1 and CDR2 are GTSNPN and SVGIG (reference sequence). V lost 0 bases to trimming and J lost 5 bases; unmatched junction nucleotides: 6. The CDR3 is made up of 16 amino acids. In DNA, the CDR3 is TGTGCCTGGAGTGTACTGGGGGACAGGGGGGATCAGCCCCAGCATTTT. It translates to CAWSVLGDRGDQPQHF.

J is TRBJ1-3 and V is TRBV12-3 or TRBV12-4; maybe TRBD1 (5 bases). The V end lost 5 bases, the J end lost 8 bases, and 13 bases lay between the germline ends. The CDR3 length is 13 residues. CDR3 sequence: CASSQQGWDTIYF. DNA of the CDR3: TGTGCCAGCAGTCAGCAGGGATGGGACACCATATATTTT.